There are many counts of the clone carrying this T cell receptor (beta chain). Its antigen is currently unknown. This sample stems from a study of identical twins. The CDR3 length is 12 residues. CDR1 MNHEY and CDR2 SVGEGT come from the germline V gene. V was shortened by 8 bases and J by 5 bases, with 12 bases between the two germline ends. Study conclusions and caveats: Out-of-frame TCR alpha sharing in monozygotic twins exceeded recombination model predictions. Beta clonotypes that were abundant in cord blood contained fewer insertions, a pattern absent from memory repertoires. When twins shared out-of-frame alpha sequences, those sequences had excess low generation probability.

TCRdb re-called the 5' RACE reads through MiXCR, storing one row per CDR3 protein. The sample lists roughly 250,000 distinct CDR3 sequences; roughly 7% were seen once. The same data also contributed to another study, on yellow fever vaccine responses in identical twins.

The receptor's source is a woman under 30 in good health. The sequencing sample was made of memory (CD45RO+) T cells sorted from blood. The chain uses TRBV6-2 or TRBV6-3 and TRBJ2-5; perhaps TRBD2 as D (5 bases). In nucleotides, the CDR3 is TGTGCCAGCCGCAGGAGAGGGGAGACCCAGTACTTC. It is translated as CASRRRGETQYF.